The T cell receptor beta chain described here comes from a study of control samples from healthy donors and cancer patients. This CDR3 contains 15 residues. In germline, CDR1 is LGHDT, CDR2 YNNKEL (reference sequence). V dropped 4 bases and J dropped 4 bases, with 14 bases sitting between them. Only in-frame clones appear in the TCRdb table, and some are missing; sequencing was by immunoSEQ multiplex PCR. The sample holds 130,000 to 150,000 clones, approximately 92% seen once. This clone has a single count. The chain links TRBV3-1 (or the pseudogene TRBV3-2) to TRBJ1-3, with a tentative D call TRBD1 (5 bases). The receptor was derived from a man aged 30 to 45 in good health. Sequencing used blood. Here the CDR3 DNA reads TGTGCCAGCAGCCCCCCCCAGGGAACAGGAAACACCATATATTTT. It is translated as CASSPPQGTGNTIYF.